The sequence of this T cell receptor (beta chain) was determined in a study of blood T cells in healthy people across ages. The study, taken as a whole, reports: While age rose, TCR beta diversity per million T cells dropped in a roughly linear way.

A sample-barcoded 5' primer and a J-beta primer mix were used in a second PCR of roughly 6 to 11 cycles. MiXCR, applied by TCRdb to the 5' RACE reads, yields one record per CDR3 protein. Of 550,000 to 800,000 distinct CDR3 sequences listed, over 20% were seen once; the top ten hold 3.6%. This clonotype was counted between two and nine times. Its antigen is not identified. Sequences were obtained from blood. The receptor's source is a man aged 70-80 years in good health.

The CDR3 region has the DNA TGTGCCAGCAGCTTATTGGGACAGGGGAGTCGACGGGAGCTGTTTTTT. Protein: CASSLLGQGSRRELFF. V and J are TRBV7-2 and TRBJ2-2; 10 nucleotides line up with TRBD1. Germline assignment: CDR1 SGHTA and CDR2 FQGNSA. The CDR3 loop spans 16 amino acids. J was trimmed by 9 bases and V by 2 bases; bases with no gene match: 9.